These 13 T cell receptor beta chains came from one sample sequenced in a study of blood T cell repertoires in COVID-19. Measured with immunoSEQ multiplex PCR; TCRdb has only the in-frame clones, and not every one. The data show about 68,000 clones, about 86% seen once. Input material: peripheral blood. These receptors all stem from an elderly man with COVID-19, enrolled during active disease.

The chain has TRBV5-1 and TRBJ1-6; D unresolved. Germline V gene sequence: CDR1 SGHRS, CDR2 YFSETQ. CDR3 length: 13 amino acids. Trimming pared 5 bases from V and 5 bases from J, leaving 8 bases between. CDR3 DNA: TGCGCCAGCAGAAGGGAGGATAATTCACCCCTCCACTTT. Its protein is CASRREDNSPLHF. The whole variable domain, remainder taken from reference TRBV5-1 and TRBJ1-6, is KAGVTQTPRYLIKTRGQQVTLSCSPISGHRSVSWYQQTPGQGLQFLFEYFSETQRNKGNFPGRFSGRQFSNSRSEMNVSTLELGDSALYLCASRREDNSPLHFGNGTRLTVT.

This clone was detected once. The CDR3 region has the DNA TGTGCCAGCTCACCAGAGGCAGGGGAAGCTTTCTTT. Its protein is CASSPEAGEAFF. This chain joins TRBV18 and TRBJ1-1, with TRBD1 as a possible D gene (5 bases). Trimming cost V 2 bases and J 8 bases, with 9 bases left between them. Germline V lookup: CDR1 KGHSH, CDR2 LQKENI. This CDR3 region has 12 residues.

This clone was counted a single time. The genes are TRBV18 and TRBJ2-5; a possible D gene is TRBD2 (5 bases). V shed 5 bases and J shed 3 bases, with 10 bases lying between them. This CDR3 has 13 residues. Germline assignment: CDR1 KGHSH and CDR2 LQKENI. The CDR3, as DNA: TGTGCCAGCTCAGCGGGTCAGGAAGAGACCCAGTACTTC. Amino acids: CASSAGQEETQYF.

The V call is TRBV6-5, the J call TRBJ2-1; maybe TRBD1 (5 bases). V lost 2 bases to trimming and J lost 6 bases, with 14 bases between them. The CDR3 sequence is 15 residues long. Per germline, CDR1 MNHEY and CDR2 SVGAGI. In DNA form, the CDR3 reads TGTGCCAGCAGTTACGAAGGGGCAATGGTCAATGAGCAGTTCTTC. Translated: CASSYEGAMVNEQFF.

This rearrangement joins TRBV11-3 to TRBJ2-3; TRBD2 matches at 9 bases. The CDR3 is 19 amino acids. CDR1 SGHNT and CDR2 YENEEA come from the germline V gene. Trimming cost V 8 bases and J 4 bases; bases outside gene matches: 22. The CDR3 DNA reads TGTGCCAGCTCCATCCTGGTCAACCGGCGGGGGGGAGAATCAGATACGCAGTATTTT. Translation gives CASSILVNRRGGESDTQYF.

This chain joins TRBV5-1 and TRBJ1-1, with 7 bases that match TRBD1. This CDR3 spans 15 amino acids. V shed 3 bases and J 2 bases; nucleotides not matched to a gene: 7. Germline V gene sequence: CDR1 SGHRS, CDR2 YFSETQ. CDR3 coding DNA: TGCGCCAGCAGCTCCCGGACAGGAGGAAACACTGAAGCTTTCTTT. As protein: CASSSRTGGNTEAFF.

This sequence joins TRBV15 and TRBJ1-2, with 9 bases aligning to TRBD1. Per the germline V gene, CDR1 is LNHNV and CDR2 is YYDKDF (reference sequence). The CDR3 is 16 residues long. The V and J ends lost 0 bases and 8 bases, in that order; junction bases with no gene match: 10. CDR3 sequence (DNA): TGTGCCACCAGCAGAGATCCGGGACAGGGTTCGGGCGGCTACACCTTC. The encoded protein is CATSRDPGQGSGGYTF.

Only one count was recorded for this clone. The chain joins TRBV12-3 or TRBV12-4 to TRBJ1-2; the D gene is possibly TRBD1 (6 bases). The ends were cut back, 3 bases at V and 8 bases at J, with 13 bases in the middle. The CDR3 runs 13 residues. The CDR3 reads CASSFQGSIGYTF. The CDR3 DNA follows: TGTGCCAGCAGTTTTCAGGGGAGCATCGGCTACACCTTC.

The table lists this clone with a few counts. Other DNA sequences in this specimen translate into the identical CDR3. The chain employs TRBV18 and TRBJ1-1, with TRBD1 as a possible D gene (6 bases). Deletions cut 3 bases from V and 2 bases from J, with 10 bases between. The CDR3 length is 14 residues. From germline, CDR1 is KGHSH and CDR2 LQKENI. The CDR3 here is CASSPTGENTEAFF. The CDR3, as DNA: TGTGCCAGCTCACCGACAGGCGAAAACACTGAAGCTTTCTTT.

This rearrangement joins TRBV2 to TRBJ2-3; 9 bases agree with TRBD2. The CDR3 extends over 15 amino acids. Germline lookup yields CDR1 SNHLY and CDR2 FYNNEI. The junction had 6 bases not matched to a gene; V was cut back by 1 base and J by 7 bases. The CDR3 nucleotides read TGTGCCAGCAGTGAAGATCCTAGCGGGGCTTATACGCAGTATTTT. Amino acids: CASSEDPSGAYTQYF.

The gene calls are TRBV6-6 and TRBJ1-3, with D possibly being TRBD1 (6 bases). V lost 7 bases and J 4 bases, leaving 14 bases between the germline ends. The CDR3 spans 14 residues. Germline lookup yields CDR1 MNHNY and CDR2 SVGAGI (reference sequence). The CDR3 sequence is CASTGRGYGNTIYF. The CDR3 nucleotides read TGTGCCAGCACGGGCAGGGGATACGGAAACACCATATATTTT.

The V and J genes are TRBV6-2 or TRBV6-3 and TRBJ2-3; 13 nucleotides match TRBD2. CDR1 and CDR2 (germline): MNHEY, SVGEGT. The CDR3 covers 21 residues. V lost 2 bases and J lost 0; bases outside the gene matches: 14. DNA for the CDR3: TGTGCCAGCAGTTACATCGGAAAGACTAGCGGGGGGCCCACTAGCACAGATACGCAGTATTTT. Its protein product is CASSYIGKTSGGPTSTDTQYF.

This rearrangement joins TRBV5-1 to TRBJ1-1, with TRBD1 as a possible D gene (5 bases). The germline V and J ends were trimmed by 2 bases and 10 bases, with 9 bases remaining between them. CDR3 size: 11 residues. From germline, CDR1 is SGHRS and CDR2 YFSETQ. The CDR3 loop reads CASSFQGGAFF. DNA of the CDR3: TGCGCCAGCAGCTTCCAGGGTGGAGCTTTCTTT.